This is a list of T cell receptor beta chains from one sample in a study of blood T cell repertoires in COVID-19. Measured with immunoSEQ multiplex PCR; TCRdb has only the in-frame clones, and not every one. Here the sample spans approximately 200,000 clones, approximately 83% being singletons. Material for sequencing was peripheral blood. Receptors were obtained from a man between 60 and 75 years old with acute or convalescent COVID-19. The CDR3 runs from the conserved cysteine through the conserved F or W. Fields, in order: CDR3 protein, clone size, V gene. Expanded clones get a size class; other rows say once, few or many, or leave the size out.

CDR3 protein: CASSGQSSYEQYF
clone size: few
V gene: TRBV6-5

CDR3 protein: CAISESRDQETQYF
clone size: .
V gene: TRBV10-3

CDR3 protein: CAIGRDTMNTEAFF
clone size: .
V gene: TRBV10-3

CDR3 protein: CASSLTSGKKLEQYF
clone size: .
V gene: TRBV28

CDR3 protein: CATSSAGAQGARIQPQHF
clone size: .
V gene: TRBV15

CDR3 protein: CASSTGNEQYF
clone size: .
V gene: TRBV6-6

CDR3 protein: CASSERRQGDGYTF
clone size: .
V gene: TRBV9

CDR3 protein: CAWSPDTEETQYF
clone size: .
V gene: TRBV30

CDR3 protein: CASSSPGGPYNEQFF
clone size: .
V gene: TRBV7-9

CDR3 protein: CAISDPRAGYLNTGELFF
clone size: .
V gene: TRBV10-3

CDR3 protein: CASSRQGATNEKLFF
clone size: once
V gene: TRBV3-1/TRBV3-2

CDR3 protein: CASSVSGTVNTEAFF
clone size: .
V gene: TRBV9

CDR3 protein: CASVGVGRYEQYF
clone size: .
V gene: TRBV6-5

CDR3 protein: CASSPSGTSGRGSEQYF
clone size: .
V gene: TRBV5-1

CDR3 protein: CASSIKGAGGYTF
clone size: .
V gene: TRBV12-3/TRBV12-4

CDR3 protein: CASSMETPGGELFF
clone size: .
V gene: TRBV19

CDR3 protein: CAISESGGGRTEAFF
clone size: .
V gene: TRBV10-3

CDR3 protein: CASSWSGPSYEQYF
clone size: .
V gene: TRBV27

CDR3 protein: CASSESGRVTGELFF
clone size: .
V gene: TRBV28

CDR3 protein: CASSVGVRGGDSRAPRRYEQYF
clone size: .
V gene: TRBV9

CDR3 protein: CASSSSSSEQFF
clone size: .
V gene: TRBV5-1

CDR3 protein: CASSRTGYITATNEKLFF
clone size: few
V gene: TRBV19

CDR3 protein: CASSLESRLAGRSGNEQFF
clone size: .
V gene: TRBV7-9

CDR3 protein: CASSGQGGNSPLHF
clone size: .
V gene: TRBV2

CDR3 protein: CASSPTGQGAYEQYF
clone size: .
V gene: TRBV5-1

CDR3 protein: CASSPVKGSGYTF
clone size: .
V gene: TRBV18

CDR3 protein: CASSWKGAQGTSGYNEQFF
clone size: .
V gene: TRBV7-6

CDR3 protein: CASSLDSGRMNEQFF
clone size: .
V gene: TRBV7-8

CDR3 protein: CASSSGSEAFF
clone size: .
V gene: TRBV6-5

CDR3 protein: CASSYGASYEQYF
clone size: .
V gene: TRBV6-6

CDR3 protein: CASSHRTGDYEQYF
clone size: .
V gene: TRBV7-2

CDR3 protein: CASSETTGNRNNEQFF
clone size: .
V gene: TRBV10-1

CDR3 protein: CASSQSPAGDDEKLFF
clone size: few
V gene: TRBV23-1

CDR3 protein: CASSFYSGRVLEQFF
clone size: .
V gene: TRBV7-2

CDR3 protein: CASSLPGVGNTEAFF
clone size: .
V gene: TRBV3-1/TRBV3-2

CDR3 protein: CASSLYQGKGYGYTF
clone size: .
V gene: TRBV5-1

CDR3 protein: CAISEAQGAYEQYF
clone size: .
V gene: TRBV10-3

CDR3 protein: CASSANRDRGTDTQYF
clone size: .
V gene: TRBV9

CDR3 protein: CASSVGTGDNEQFF
clone size: .
V gene: TRBV9

CDR3 protein: CASSEVEGGNQPQHF
clone size: .
V gene: TRBV6-1